Each of the 28 T cell receptor beta chains below was sequenced from the same sample in a study of blood T cell repertoires in COVID-19. The repertoire was sequenced with immunoSEQ multiplex PCR; TCRdb's copy has only in-frame clones and lacks some. The sample has about 240,000 clones, more than 70% seen once. Sequencing was done on a sample of peripheral blood. These TCRs come from a man older than 75 with acute or convalescent COVID-19.

V usage is TRBV7-9 and J usage is TRBJ1-1; 9 nucleotides agree with TRBD1. V lost 5 bases to trimming and J lost 4 bases; unmatched junction nucleotides: 11. Germline V gene sequence: CDR1 SEHNR, CDR2 FQNEAQ (reference sequence). The CDR3 runs 16 residues. The CDR3: CASSPLGQGWFTEAFF. CDR3 nucleotide sequence: TGTGCCAGCAGCCCCCTGGGACAGGGCTGGTTCACTGAAGCTTTCTTT. The complete variable domain, with remaining parts taken from reference TRBV7-9 and TRBJ1-1, reads DTGVSQNPRHKITKRGQNVTFRCDPISEHNRLYWYRQTLGQGPEFLTYFQNEAQLEKSRLLSDRFSAERPKGSFSTLEIQRTEQGDSAMYLCASSPLGQGWFTEAFFGQGTRLTVV.

The genes are TRBV19 and TRBJ2-1, with D uncertain. The length of the CDR3 is 14 residues. Between the trimmed V and J ends, which lost 4 bases and 5 bases, there was a span of 12 bases. In germline, CDR1 is LNHDA, CDR2 SQIVND (reference sequence). CDR3 loop: CASSTDILNNEQFF. The DNA of the CDR3 is TGTGCCAGTAGTACCGACATATTGAACAATGAGCAGTTCTTC.

J is TRBJ1-2 and V is TRBV4-2; 8 bases map to TRBD1. The CDR3 totals 15 residues. The V and J ends lost 0 bases and 3 bases, in that order; junction bases with no gene match: 3. In germline, CDR1 is LGHNA, CDR2 YNFKEQ. The CDR3 region has the DNA TGTGCCAGCAGCCAAGATCGACAGGGGTACTATGGCTACACCTTC. This gives the protein CASSQDRQGYYGYTF.

J is TRBJ2-7 and V is TRBV2, with 8 bases that match TRBD1. V gave up 5 bases and J gave up 2 bases; unmatched junction bases: 8. Germline CDR1 reads SNHLY; CDR2 reads FYNNEI. There are 15 residues in the CDR3. The DNA of the CDR3 is TGTGCCAGCAGTAGCTGGGGACAGGCTACCTACGAGCAGTACTTC. It specifies CASSSWGQATYEQYF.

The V and J genes are TRBV3-1 (or the pseudogene TRBV3-2) and TRBJ2-1; 8 bases match TRBD2. The V gene's germline CDR1 is LGHDT and CDR2 YNNKEL (reference sequence). Losses at the gene ends were 0 bases for V and 9 bases for J; bases not matched to a gene: 7. CDR3 length equals 15 residues. The CDR3 region is CASSQDGTRIIEQFF. Written as DNA, the CDR3 is TGTGCCAGCAGCCAAGACGGGACTAGGATAATTGAGCAGTTCTTC.

The genes are TRBV6-4 and TRBJ1-5; TRBD1 is a possible D gene (5 bases). Trimming pared 3 bases from V and 4 bases from J, leaving 7 bases between. The CDR3 extends over 13 amino acids. CDR1 and CDR2 (germline): MRHNA, SNTAGT. CDR3 sequence reads: CASSEYRNQPQHF. The CDR3 region has the DNA TGTGCCAGCAGTGAGTACAGGAATCAGCCCCAGCATTTT.

The V call is TRBV5-6, the J call TRBJ1-1; 10 bases align to TRBD1. Germline V lookup: CDR1 SGHDT, CDR2 YYEEEE. With V trimmed by 4 bases and J by 5 bases, 2 bases remained unmatched. The length of the CDR3 is 13 residues. The CDR3 DNA sequence: TGTGCCAGCAGCAGGGGACAGGGGACTGAAGCTTTCTTT. Translation: CASSRGQGTEAFF.

V is TRBV29-1 and J is TRBJ1-5, with D hard to call. The CDR3 has 13 residues. Trimming took off 6 bases at V and 2 bases at J, with 11 bases between the two ends. The germline V gene has CDR1 SQVTM and CDR2 ANQGSEA. In nucleotides, the CDR3 is TGCAGCGTCTCAGCGACGGGCAATCAGCCCCAGCATTTT. Its translation is CSVSATGNQPQHF.

The CDR3 coding sequence is TGCGCCAGGGAAGGGAGGAACACTGAAGCTTTCTTT. This translates into CAREGRNTEAFF. The J gene is TRBJ1-1, the V gene TRBV23-1; D call uncertain. TRBV23-1 is noted as an ORF with a role that remains uncertain. CDR3 length: 12 residues. Trimming left V 9 bases short and J 1 base short, with 9 bases between.

V and J are TRBV29-1 and TRBJ1-1, with TRBD1 identical over 7 bases. The ends lost 6 bases at V and 4 bases at J; junction bases unmatched: 5. From germline, CDR1 is SQVTM and CDR2 ANQGSEA. The CDR3 totals 12 residues. CDR3: CSVSRGFTEAFF. CDR3 in DNA: TGCAGCGTGTCCAGGGGGTTCACTGAAGCTTTCTTT.

The chain is built from TRBV5-1 and TRBJ2-6, with D maybe TRBD1 (5 bases). The CDR3 contains 15 residues. V shed 3 bases and J shed 4 bases, with 11 bases lying between them. The germline V gene has CDR1 SGHRS and CDR2 YFSETQ. The CDR3 spells CASSYQGLGANVLTF. CDR3 coding DNA: TGCGCCAGCAGCTACCAGGGTCTGGGGGCCAACGTCCTGACTTTC.

This clone was recorded once. The chain links TRBV5-1 to TRBJ2-2; 7 nucleotides match TRBD1. Germline V gives CDR1 SGHRS, CDR2 YFSETQ. The CDR3 runs 15 residues. V shed 5 bases and J 2 bases; nucleotides not matched to a gene: 6. This chain's CDR3 is CASRPDRLNTGELFF. The CDR3 DNA is TGCGCCAGCAGGCCGGACAGGTTAAACACCGGGGAGCTGTTTTTT.

The CDR3 here is CASSIGGSTTDTQYF. Written as DNA, the CDR3 is TGTGCCAGTAGTATAGGAGGGTCTACCACAGATACGCAGTATTTT. The gene calls are TRBV19 and TRBJ2-3; a possible D gene is TRBD2 (5 bases). Germline V gene data show CDR1 as LNHDA and CDR2 as SQIVND (reference sequence). This CDR3 region has 15 residues. The V end was cut by 1 base, the J end by 2 bases, with 10 bases between.

The V and J genes are TRBV3-1 (or the pseudogene TRBV3-2) and TRBJ1-2; 9 bases map to TRBD1. This CDR3 has 17 amino acids. Germline V gene lookup returns CDR1 LGHDT and CDR2 YNNKEL (reference sequence). The V and J ends lost 3 bases and 5 bases, in that order; junction bases with no gene match: 13. The CDR3 region is CASSHLPGQGRTYGYTF. The CDR3 DNA reads as TGTGCCAGCAGCCACCTCCCGGGACAGGGTAGGACTTATGGCTACACCTTC.

The chain uses TRBV6-5 and TRBJ1-2; D is unclear. Germline lookup yields CDR1 MNHEY and CDR2 SVGAGI. There are 14 residues in the CDR3. V dropped 2 bases and J dropped 2 bases, with 9 bases sitting between them. This CDR3 is CASSYTTTNYGYTF. The CDR3 nucleotides are TGTGCCAGCAGTTACACGACTACCAACTATGGCTACACCTTC.

The chain joins TRBV7-9 to TRBJ1-4, with unresolved D. Per germline, CDR1 SEHNR and CDR2 FQNEAQ (reference sequence). V was clipped by 1 base and J by 8 bases, with 11 bases between them. The CDR3 runs 14 residues. CDR3 region: CASSLGTAEEKLFF. For the CDR3, the DNA is TGTGCCAGCAGCTTAGGGACTGCCGAAGAAAAACTGTTTTTT.

CDR3 protein: CASSQDMTSRDTQYF. In nucleotides, the CDR3 is TGTGCCAGCAGCCAAGATATGACATCAAGGGATACGCAGTATTTT. The rearrangement joins TRBV3-1 (or the pseudogene TRBV3-2) to TRBJ2-3; D is undetermined. The CDR3 contains 15 residues. Looked up from germline, CDR1 is LGHDT and CDR2 is YNNKEL (reference sequence). Trimming cost V 0 bases and J 6 bases, with 13 bases left between them.

The genes are TRBV10-1 and TRBJ2-7; a possible D gene is TRBD1 (5 bases). Germline V gene data show CDR1 as WNHNN and CDR2 as SYGVQD (reference sequence). The CDR3 covers 15 residues. V shed 7 bases and J shed 3 bases, with 19 bases lying between them. Here the CDR3 DNA reads TGCGCCAGCATTCTCAGACAGCGCGCTAACTACGAGCAGTACTTC. Translation gives CASILRQRANYEQYF.

Only a few counts were recorded for this clone. This chain uses TRBV5-1 with TRBJ2-7; TRBD1 matches 8 bases. Per the germline V gene, CDR1 is SGHRS and CDR2 is YFSETQ. The V segment lost 7 bases and the J segment 5 bases; nucleotides outside the gene matches: 14. The CDR3 is made up of 15 amino acids. The DNA of the CDR3 is TGCGCCAGCGGAGGCGTCGGACAGGGTCGGAACGAGCAGTACTTC. Translation: CASGGVGQGRNEQYF.

The chain couples TRBV28 to TRBJ1-2; D is perhaps TRBD1 (5 bases). This CDR3 has 13 residues. Germline CDR1 reads MDHEN; CDR2 reads SYDVKM. V lost 2 bases, J lost 8 bases, and 12 bases lay in between. CDR3 residues: CASSLRRGRGYTF. In DNA form, the CDR3 reads TGTGCCAGCAGTTTAAGGAGGGGCCGGGGCTACACCTTC.

The chain joins TRBV12-5 to TRBJ2-3; no clear D. The germline V gene encodes CDR1 LGHNT and CDR2 FRNRAP. V lost 1 base and J 6 bases, leaving 5 bases between the germline ends. This CDR3 contains 12 residues. The CDR3 DNA sequence: TGTGCTAGTGGTTTGGACGGGGATACGCAGTATTTT. Its translation is CASGLDGDTQYF.

The CDR3: CASSPGRDRGQPLHF. In DNA, the CDR3 is TGTGCCAGCAGTCCGGGGCGGGACAGGGGGCAACCCCTCCACTTT. J is TRBJ1-6 and V is TRBV5-4; the match to TRBD1 covers 12 bases. The CDR3 runs 15 residues. Germline-derived CDR1 and CDR2 are SGHNT and YYREEE (reference sequence). The V segment lost 5 bases and the J segment 12 bases; nucleotides outside the gene matches: 9.

This clone was counted a single time. The chain links TRBV5-5 to TRBJ2-2; no definite D call. Germline V gene sequence: CDR1 SGHKS, CDR2 YYEKEE (reference sequence). The CDR3 spans 15 residues. Trimming removed 2 bases at V and 4 bases at J, with 12 bases between. CDR3 amino acids: CASSFHLVSTGELFF. The CDR3 DNA is TGTGCCAGCAGCTTTCACCTTGTTAGCACCGGGGAGCTGTTTTTT.

The chain joins TRBV11-3 to TRBJ2-7, with a tentative D call TRBD2 (6 bases). Trimming removed 1 base from V and 1 base from J, with 11 bases in between. Germline V gives CDR1 SGHNT, CDR2 YENEEA. This CDR3 region has 15 residues. CDR3 sequence: CASSLGAGLSYEQYF. In nucleotides, the CDR3 is TGTGCCAGCAGCTTAGGTGCGGGGCTGTCCTACGAGCAGTACTTC.

This clone was picked up a small number of times. The chain employs TRBV6-5 and TRBJ2-5; 7 bases are shared with TRBD2. The CDR3 is 14 amino acids. CDR1 and CDR2 from the germline V gene are MNHEY and SVGAGI. V lost 2 bases, J lost 5 bases, and 5 bases stayed unmatched. The DNA of the CDR3 is TGTGCCAGCAGTTACCCGGGGGGTTCGGAGACCCAGTACTTC. Translation gives CASSYPGGSETQYF.

The chain carries TRBV5-1 and TRBJ1-2, with D possibly matching TRBD1 (6 bases). The CDR3 covers 16 residues. The germline V and J ends were trimmed by 0 bases and 3 bases, with 15 bases remaining between them. The germline V gene has CDR1 SGHRS and CDR2 YFSETQ. The CDR3 sequence: CASSLGQVQPHYGYTF. In nucleotides, the CDR3 is TGCGCCAGCAGCTTGGGACAGGTCCAACCTCACTATGGCTACACCTTC.

V is TRBV5-4 and J is TRBJ2-3; D perhaps matches TRBD2 (5 bases). V dropped 2 bases and J dropped 2 bases, with 12 bases sitting between them. This CDR3 has 15 amino acids. CDR1 and CDR2 from the germline V gene are SGHNT and YYREEE (reference sequence). As DNA, the CDR3 is TGTGCCAGCAGCTTCGAGAGGGTCCTCACAGATACGCAGTATTTT. Protein: CASSFERVLTDTQYF.

This sequence joins TRBV29-1 and TRBJ1-1; weak D call: TRBD1 (5 bases). The V end lost 7 bases, the J end lost 8 bases, and 17 bases lay between the germline ends. CDR1 is SQVTM, CDR2 ANQGSEA, per germline. The CDR3 covers 12 residues. CDR3 region: CSARGGKEEAFF. DNA of the CDR3: TGCAGCGCTCGGGGGGGAAAGGAAGAAGCTTTCTTT.